The sequence of this T cell receptor beta chain was determined in a study of blood T cell repertoires in COVID-19. Across the whole study: In each case, the material was cDNA or gDNA derived from T cells, B-cell-depleted T cells, or PBMCs.

The count of this clone is one. Authors' analysis steps: Nucleated cell number was recorded as an estimate derived from reference gene primer amplification. The repertoire was sequenced with immunoSEQ multiplex PCR; TCRdb's copy has only in-frame clones and lacks some. That table is the source of V, J and clone size, and D and trimming were worked out from the DNA. The sample shows hundreds of thousands of clones, around 90% of them seen only once. Trimming left V 11 bases short and J 1 base short, with 26 bases between. Germline assignment: CDR1 KGHDR and CDR2 SFDVKD. The CDR3 spans 17 residues. Sequenced input: peripheral blood. The origin of this receptor is a man aged 18 to 35 with active or convalescent COVID-19. The J gene is TRBJ2-7, the V gene TRBV24-1; tentatively, D is TRBD2 (6 bases). For the CDR3, the DNA is TGTGCCAAACCTGCCCGGCGGGGATTTTGGGAGTCCTACGAGCAGTACTTC. Encoded protein: CAKPARRGFWESYEQYF.